Presented here are 30 T cell receptor beta chains from one specimen sequenced in a study of blood T cell repertoires in COVID-19. The table came from immunoSEQ multiplex PCR; TCRdb's copy has only in-frame clones and leaves some out. The sample records a few hundred thousand clones, around 79% being singletons. Sequencing was performed on peripheral blood. The origin of the receptors is a woman at least 80 years old with acute or convalescent COVID-19.

V gene TRBV5-1 combines with J gene TRBJ2-5; TRBD2 matches 13 bases. Germline V CDR1 and CDR2: SGHRS, YFSETQ. J lost 4 bases, V lost 4 bases, and 4 bases had no gene match. The CDR3 is made up of 15 amino acids. As DNA, the CDR3 is TGCGCCAGCAGCGGGACTAGCGGGACGGGAGAGACCCAGTACTTC. Amino acids: CASSGTSGTGETQYF.

This chain uses TRBV7-3 with TRBJ1-1; a possible D gene is TRBD1 (6 bases). Germline CDR1 SGHTA, CDR2 FQGTGA. This CDR3 has 15 residues. V was shortened by 2 bases and J by 1 base, with 11 bases between the two germline ends. The CDR3 coding sequence is TGTGCCAGCAGCTTAGGGGGCGGCAGGAACACTGAAGCTTTCTTT. It codes for CASSLGGGRNTEAFF.

The V and J genes are TRBV18 and TRBJ2-3; D is possibly TRBD2 (6 bases). Germline V CDR1 and CDR2: KGHSH, LQKENI. The length of the CDR3 is 16 residues. V was trimmed by 0 bases and J by 0 bases, leaving 10 bases between them. CDR3 loop: CASSPPSGVSTDTQYF. CDR3 in DNA: TGTGCCAGCTCACCACCATCGGGGGTGAGCACAGATACGCAGTATTTT.

Comment on this clone: The sample has other DNA sequences that encode this CDR3 too. The J gene is TRBJ2-2, the V gene TRBV18, with D maybe TRBD1 (5 bases). CDR3 length: 15 amino acids. V lost 2 bases, J lost 0 bases, and 7 bases lay in between. Germline V gene data show CDR1 as KGHSH and CDR2 as LQKENI. The CDR3 coding sequence is TGTGCCAGCTCACCAGGGGCGGCGAACACCGGGGAGCTGTTTTTT. Translating gives CASSPGAANTGELFF.

The gene calls are TRBV19 and TRBJ2-5; 11 bases map to TRBD2. Germline V gene lookup returns CDR1 LNHDA and CDR2 SQIVND (reference sequence). The CDR3 covers 16 residues. V shed 3 bases, J shed 5 bases, and the junction held 8 bases outside the gene matches. CDR3 sequence: CASSMGGLAGRETQYF. The CDR3 coding sequence is TGTGCCAGTAGTATGGGAGGACTAGCGGGCAGGGAGACCCAGTACTTC.

A few counts support this clone. This chain uses TRBV6-5 with TRBJ1-2; a possible D gene is TRBD1 (6 bases). Germline V CDR1 and CDR2: MNHEY, SVGAGI. The CDR3 has 13 residues. V lost 10 bases to trimming and J lost 2 bases, with 14 bases between them. The CDR3 spells CATRTVTNYGYTF. In nucleotides, the CDR3 is TGTGCCACCCGGACAGTGACCAACTATGGCTACACCTTC.

Only one count was recorded for this clone. The chain carries TRBV9 and TRBJ1-2; D might be TRBD1 (5 bases). Germline-derived CDR1 and CDR2 are SGDLS and YYNGEE. There are 14 residues in the CDR3. The V gene lost 4 bases and the J gene lost 5 bases, with 15 bases spanning the gap. CDR3 sequence reads: CASSRSSRGYGYTF. The CDR3 DNA reads as TGTGCCAGCAGCCGGAGTAGTAGGGGATATGGCTACACCTTC.

The V and J genes are TRBV6-5 and TRBJ1-3; D gene uncertain. The ends were cut back, 8 bases at V and 0 bases at J, with 14 bases in the middle. This CDR3 is built from 15 residues. The germline CDR1 and CDR2 sequences are MNHEY and SVGAGI. The CDR3 DNA reads as TGTGCCAGCTTAGCCCCGTTTCTCTCTGGAAACACCATATATTTT. Its translation: CASLAPFLSGNTIYF.

This clone was seen only a few times. CDR3 DNA sequence: TGTGCCAGTAATGGGAGGCGAACGAACACCGGGGAGCTGTTTTTT. Translated, it gives CASNGRRTNTGELFF. The genes are TRBV19 and TRBJ2-2; D possibly corresponds to TRBD2 (6 bases). This CDR3 spans 15 amino acids. Germline values: CDR1 LNHDA, CDR2 SQIVND (reference sequence). Trimming stripped 7 bases from V and 0 bases from J, with 12 bases between.

The V and J genes are TRBV11-2 and TRBJ2-7; D possibly corresponds to TRBD2 (6 bases). The ends were cut back, 5 bases at V and 1 base at J, with 15 bases in the middle. Germline CDR1 SGHAT, CDR2 FQNNGV. The CDR3 has 15 residues. CDR3 sequence (DNA): TGTGCCAGCAGCAGACTAGGTCTTCTTTCCTACGAGCAGTACTTC. The encoded protein is CASSRLGLLSYEQYF.

J is TRBJ1-2 and V is TRBV29-1; D is ambiguous. This CDR3 is built from 13 residues. Germline V gene data show CDR1 as SQVTM and CDR2 as ANQGSEA. Trimming took off 3 bases at V and 4 bases at J, with 12 bases between the two ends. For the CDR3, the DNA is TGCAGCGTTGAGGTTTCCCTAGGCTATGGCTACACCTTC. This sequence encodes CSVEVSLGYGYTF.

V usage is TRBV1 and J usage is TRBJ1-1. TRBV1 is termed a pseudogene. The CDR3 has 14 residues. The CDR3: CTSSQSPDSTEAFF. The CDR3 DNA follows: TGCACCAGCAGCCAATCCCCGGACTCGACTGAAGCTTTCTTT.

V and J are TRBV6-5 and TRBJ2-7; TRBD2 agrees at 13 bases. The CDR3 spans 14 residues. Looked up from germline, CDR1 is MNHEY and CDR2 is SVGAGI. Trimming removed 6 bases from V and 6 bases from J; junction bases left unmatched: 5. CDR3: CASRRLAGGFEQYF. DNA for the CDR3: TGTGCCAGCAGACGACTAGCGGGAGGTTTCGAGCAGTACTTC.

The CDR3 coding sequence is TGTGCCAGCACCCTGGACAGGCAAGAGACCCAGTACTTC. Protein sequence: CASTLDRQETQYF. This chain joins TRBV6-5 and TRBJ2-5; TRBD1 matches at 7 bases. The CDR3 contains 13 residues. The junction had 4 bases not matched to a gene; V was cut back by 7 bases and J by 2 bases. Germline CDR1 reads MNHEY; CDR2 reads SVGAGI.

This chain joins TRBV29-1 and TRBJ2-5; D remains unclear. The CDR3 sequence is 11 residues long. The V end was cut by 4 bases, the J end by 1 base, with 4 bases between. The V gene's germline CDR1 is SQVTM and CDR2 ANQGSEA. CDR3 nucleotide sequence: TGCAGCGTTGGCGCCCAAGAGACCCAGTACTTC. Translated: CSVGAQETQYF. The complete variable domain, with remaining parts taken from reference TRBV29-1 and TRBJ2-5, reads SAVISQKPSRDICQRGTSLTIQCQVDSQVTMMFWYRQQPGQSLTLIATANQGSEATYESGFVIDKFPISRPNLTFSTLTVSNMSPEDSSIYLCSVGAQETQYFGPGTRLLVL.

The chain employs TRBV27 and TRBJ2-1; D gene ambiguous. The CDR3 has 14 residues. From germline, CDR1 is MNHEY and CDR2 SMNVEV (reference sequence). The V gene lost 2 bases and the J gene lost 7 bases, with 12 bases spanning the gap. CDR3 in amino acids: CASSLNGRRNEQFF. CDR3 DNA: TGTGCCAGCAGTTTAAATGGTCGCCGGAATGAGCAGTTCTTC.

The chain links TRBV6-2 or TRBV6-3 to TRBJ2-3, with 11 bases that match TRBD2. Trimming removed 1 base from V and 9 bases from J; junction bases left unmatched: 12. The germline V gene has CDR1 MNHEY and CDR2 SVGEGT. This CDR3 is 17 amino acids long. The CDR3 spells CASSYFTSGGYMGTQYF. The CDR3 nucleotides read TGTGCCAGCAGTTACTTCACTAGCGGGGGATATATGGGAACGCAGTATTTT.

This chain joins TRBV6-1 and TRBJ2-3; 9 positions agree with TRBD2. Trimming removed 2 bases from V and 4 bases from J; junction bases left unmatched: 4. This CDR3 is 15 amino acids long. Germline-derived CDR1 and CDR2 are MNHNS and SASEGT. CDR3 DNA: TGTGCCAGCAGTGAAAAAGCGGGGGGTTCAGATACGCAGTATTTT. Its protein is CASSEKAGGSDTQYF.

The chain is built from TRBV7-9 and TRBJ2-3; TRBD2 aligns across 10 bases. The CDR3 runs 16 residues. J gave up 4 bases and V 6 bases, and 10 bases lay outside the gene matches. In germline, CDR1 is SEHNR, CDR2 FQNEAQ (reference sequence). The CDR3 nucleotides read TGTGCCAGCAGTCTCAGCGGGAGGGCCTTGGCAGATACGCAGTATTTT. Amino acid sequence: CASSLSGRALADTQYF.

This clone is a singleton in its sample. The chain carries TRBV10-2 and TRBJ1-4, with 8 bases matching TRBD1. The germline V gene has CDR1 WSHSY and CDR2 SAAADI. V shed 5 bases and J 7 bases; nucleotides not matched to a gene: 6. The CDR3 spans 14 residues. CDR3 nucleotides: TGCGCCAGCAGTTCAGGGGGCGTAGGTGAAAAACTGTTTTTT. Amino acid sequence: CASSSGGVGEKLFF.

The chain employs TRBV5-1 and TRBJ2-5; 12 nucleotides match TRBD2. Trimming removed 4 bases from V and 3 bases from J; junction bases left unmatched: 7. Germline CDR1 reads SGHRS; CDR2 reads YFSETQ. There are 16 residues in the CDR3. CDR3 nucleotides: TGCGCCAGCAGCCTCGGACTAGCGGGAAGAGAAGAGACCCAGTACTTC. This codes for CASSLGLAGREETQYF.

The chain couples TRBV3-1 (or the pseudogene TRBV3-2) to TRBJ2-4; tentative D call: TRBD1 (5 bases). V lost 1 base to trimming and J lost 0 bases, with 13 bases between them. CDR1 is LGHDT, CDR2 YNNKEL, per germline (reference sequence). The length of the CDR3 is 17 residues. The CDR3 nucleotides read TGTGCCAGCAGCCAAGGTGCCAACAGGTTAGCCAAAAACATTCAGTACTTC. Translated: CASSQGANRLAKNIQYF.

This clone was seen a few times. The V gene is TRBV10-3, the J gene TRBJ1-1, with a tentative D call TRBD1 (6 bases). V shed 10 bases and J shed 1 base, with 13 bases lying between them. Germline CDR1 reads ENHRY; CDR2 reads SYGVKD. The length of the CDR3 is 13 residues. Written as DNA, the CDR3 is TGTGCCACCGACAGGACGGGGAACACTGAAGCTTTCTTT. It is translated as CATDRTGNTEAFF.

This rearrangement joins TRBV29-1 to TRBJ1-6; 9 bases line up with TRBD1. CDR1 SQVTM and CDR2 ANQGSEA come from the germline V gene. V dropped 4 bases and J dropped 7; count of bases not matched to a gene: 5. CDR3 size: 14 residues. This chain's CDR3 is CSVASGTGNSPLHF. DNA of the CDR3: TGCAGCGTTGCATCCGGGACAGGGAATTCACCCCTCCACTTT. The full variable domain, its missing parts supplied by reference TRBV29-1 and TRBJ1-6, is SAVISQKPSRDICQRGTSLTIQCQVDSQVTMMFWYRQQPGQSLTLIATANQGSEATYESGFVIDKFPISRPNLTFSTLTVSNMSPEDSSIYLCSVASGTGNSPLHFGNGTRLTVT.

The J gene is TRBJ1-2, the V gene TRBV30; 10 positions match TRBD1. The V gene end was trimmed by 2 bases and the J gene end by 7 bases; junction bases not matched to a gene: 7. CDR1 and CDR2 from the germline V gene are GTSNPN and SVGIG (reference sequence). The CDR3 consists of 14 residues. The CDR3 loop reads CAWSTTGGGRGYTF. CDR3 sequence (DNA): TGTGCCTGGAGTACGACAGGGGGCGGTCGTGGCTACACCTTC.

The chain is built from TRBV4-1 and TRBJ1-2, with 8 positions matching TRBD1. Germline loops: CDR1 MGHRA, CDR2 YSYEKL. There are 17 residues in the CDR3. The trim removed 0 bases at V and 2 bases at J, leaving 8 bases unmatched. CDR3 region: CASSQDIRAGGNYGYTF. CDR3 coding DNA: TGCGCCAGCAGCCAAGATATAAGGGCAGGGGGCAACTATGGCTACACCTTC.

V is TRBV5-1 and J is TRBJ2-7; maybe TRBD1 (8 bases). Germline loops: CDR1 SGHRS, CDR2 YFSETQ. V shed 3 bases and J shed 7 bases, with 17 bases lying between them. CDR3 length equals 14 residues. In DNA form, the CDR3 reads TGCGCCAGCAGCTGGGGGGGACAGGCGAGGGAGCAGTACTTC. Translated, it gives CASSWGGQAREQYF.

CDR3 region: CASRSPGTPYTEQFF. CDR3 bases: TGCGCCAGCAGATCTCCCGGGACTCCATATACTGAGCAGTTCTTC. The chain joins TRBV4-1 to TRBJ2-1, with D maybe TRBD2 (6 bases). This CDR3 is built from 15 residues. Germline CDR1 and CDR2: MGHRA and YSYEKL. The ends were cut back, 6 bases at V and 9 bases at J, with 21 bases in the middle.

The genes are TRBV6-6 and TRBJ1-3; D remains unclear. V was clipped by 2 bases and J by 8 bases, with 10 bases between them. This CDR3 is built from 13 residues. Germline assignment: CDR1 MNHNY and CDR2 SVGAGI (reference sequence). The CDR3 protein is CASSYILLDTIYF. The CDR3 region has the DNA TGTGCCAGCAGTTACATACTGTTGGACACCATATATTTT.

The J gene is TRBJ1-4, the V gene TRBV7-2, with a tentative D call TRBD1 (5 bases). Germline V lookup: CDR1 SGHTA, CDR2 FQGNSA. The CDR3 spans 15 residues. The V end was cut by 5 bases, the J end by 11 bases, with 21 bases between. CDR3 in amino acids: CASSPQSGVLAKLFF. CDR3 DNA sequence: TGTGCCAGCAGCCCCCAATCGGGGGTATTGGCCAAACTGTTTTTT.